The 18 T cell receptor beta chains presented below share a single source sample, sequenced in a study of Ad26.COV2.S vaccination and SARS-CoV-2 variants. Assay: immunoSEQ multiplex PCR; the TCRdb copy retains only in-frame clones and omits some. The sample consists of about 410,000 clones, less than 90% of them appearing once. Noted treatment: around 19 received Ad26.COV2.S at low or high dose, single or two shots; a few received placebo; per-sample allocation not given. Sampling took place 63 days after the first vaccine or placebo injection. Sequencing used peripheral blood, obtained in a trial of Ad26.COV2.S vaccine versus placebo. The receptors shown here come from a person between 18 and 65 years old who received the Ad26.COV2.S COVID-19 vaccine or a placebo.

Remarks on this clone: One junction end does not reproduce the germline sequence, and a read error may be involved. This chain uses TRBV19 with TRBJ1-1; D is undetermined. CDR3 length: 15 amino acids. The germline V gene has CDR1 LNHDA and CDR2 SQIVND (reference sequence). The CDR3 loop reads CASSIGRGMNTEAFF. CDR3 coding DNA: TGTGCCAGTAGTATTGGGCGGGGTATGAATACTGAAGCTTTCTTT. Looking up the rest from reference TRBV19 and TRBJ1-1 gives the full variable domain: DGGITQSPKYLFRKEGQNVTLSCEQNLNHDAMYWYRQDPGQGLRLIYYSQIVNDFQKGDIAEGYSVSREKKESFPLTVTSAQKNPTAFYLCASSIGRGMNTEAFFGQGTRLTVV.

V and J are TRBV5-4 and TRBJ2-5, with TRBD2 matching 7 bases. Trimming removed 6 bases from V and 0 bases from J; junction bases left unmatched: 8. Germline-derived CDR1 and CDR2 are SGHNT and YYREEE (reference sequence). The CDR3 sequence is 15 residues long. CDR3 residues: CASTAVAGDQETQYF. The DNA for the CDR3 is TGTGCCAGCACAGCAGTGGCGGGGGACCAAGAGACCCAGTACTTC.

In its sample, this clone was seen once. The gene calls are TRBV2 and TRBJ2-2; TRBD1 matches 12 bases. The junction had 2 bases not matched to a gene; V was cut back by 8 bases and J by 4 bases. This CDR3 is 14 amino acids long. Germline CDR1 and CDR2: SNHLY and FYNNEI. CDR3 nucleotide sequence: TGTGCCAGCGGGACAGGGGGCTTCACCGGGGAGCTGTTTTTT. This sequence encodes CASGTGGFTGELFF.

This clone was observed a single time. The chain uses TRBV6-5 and TRBJ1-2; 7 nucleotides align to TRBD1. The J segment lost 7 bases and the V segment lost 6 bases, leaving 5 bases of the junction unmatched. The CDR3 consists of 12 residues. Germline V gives CDR1 MNHEY, CDR2 SVGAGI. The CDR3 region is CASRTGRSGYTF. DNA for the CDR3: TGTGCCAGCAGGACAGGGCGGTCTGGCTACACCTTC.

The genes are TRBV7-2 and TRBJ1-2; 7 bases are shared with TRBD1. Looked up from germline, CDR1 is SGHTA and CDR2 is FQGNSA. After removal of 0 bases from V and 7 bases from J, the junction contained 8 bases not matched to a gene. The CDR3 totals 15 residues. In nucleotides, the CDR3 is TGTGCCAGCAGCTTAGCGTTTGGGACAGCGCTTGGCTACACCTTC. This codes for CASSLAFGTALGYTF.

The rearrangement links TRBV6-5 to TRBJ1-2; maybe TRBD1 (6 bases). Trimming pared 11 bases from V and 4 bases from J, leaving 17 bases between. Germline-derived CDR1 and CDR2 are MNHEY and SVGAGI. The CDR3 is 13 residues long. The CDR3 loop reads CAARAGVGYGYTF. The CDR3 coding sequence is TGTGCCGCTCGGGCAGGGGTCGGCTATGGCTACACCTTC.

The J gene is TRBJ1-2, the V gene TRBV19; 9 positions agree with TRBD1. The trim removed 5 bases at V and 6 bases at J, leaving 13 bases unmatched. Germline-derived CDR1 and CDR2 are LNHDA and SQIVND (reference sequence). This CDR3 has 16 amino acids. The CDR3 DNA reads as TGTGCCAGTAGTGCTACAGCCGGGACAGGGTCCAATGGCTACACCTTC. As protein: CASSATAGTGSNGYTF.

This clone showed up just once. The chain couples TRBV9 to TRBJ2-5; 8 nucleotides agree with TRBD2. Germline-derived CDR1 and CDR2 are SGDLS and YYNGEE. V shed 0 bases, J shed 4 bases, and the junction held 5 bases outside the gene matches. The CDR3 runs to 15 residues. CDR3 in DNA: TGTGCCAGCAGCGTAGACGGCGGGGGGCCAGAGACCCAGTACTTC. Protein sequence: CASSVDGGGPETQYF.

Note on this clone: At one of its ends the junction is not consistent with the germline gene, which may arise from a read error. The chain uses TRBV2 and TRBJ2-7; D may match TRBD1 or TRBD2 (5 bases each). The CDR3 is 15 amino acids. CDR1 and CDR2 (germline): SNHLY, FYNNEI. CDR3 nucleotide sequence: TGTGCCAGCAGGGAAGACCTAGACAGCGGTTACGAGCAGTACTTC. Protein product: CASREDLDSGYEQYF.

The chain links TRBV7-6 to TRBJ2-2; 10 nucleotides align to TRBD2. This CDR3 has 19 amino acids. Germline V gives CDR1 SGHVS, CDR2 FNYEAQ. Trimming at V came to 1 base and at J to 0 bases, leaving 8 bases not matched to a gene. The CDR3 DNA sequence: TGTGCCAGCAGCTTAGATTGGCTAGCGGGGGTGACGAACACCGGGGAGCTGTTTTTT. This codes for CASSLDWLAGVTNTGELFF.

The chain uses TRBV4-2 and TRBJ1-3; possibly TRBD1 for D (6 bases). Germline V CDR1 and CDR2: LGHNA, YNFKEQ. The ends were cut back, 2 bases at V and 3 bases at J, with 14 bases in the middle. The CDR3 is 16 residues long. The CDR3 here is CASSQMGASLGNTIYF. CDR3 bases: TGTGCCAGCAGCCAAATGGGGGCCTCTCTTGGAAACACCATATATTTT.

This clone was counted a single time. CDR3 residues: CATSREGVWGFSYNEQFF. The CDR3 DNA sequence: TGTGCCACCAGCAGAGAAGGGGTGTGGGGCTTCTCCTACAATGAGCAGTTCTTC. V gene TRBV15 combines with J gene TRBJ2-1, with D possibly being TRBD1 (5 bases). This CDR3 comprises 18 residues. Trimming took 0 bases from V and 0 from J, leaving 15 bases between them. In germline, CDR1 is LNHNV, CDR2 YYDKDF (reference sequence).

The chain joins TRBV6-2 or TRBV6-3 to TRBJ2-7; D might be TRBD2 (5 bases). Germline CDR1 MNHEY, CDR2 SVGEGT. This CDR3 contains 14 residues. The V end lost 2 bases, the J end lost 3 bases, and 11 bases lay between the germline ends. The CDR3 is CASSYPGNLYEQYF. The CDR3 bases are TGTGCCAGCAGTTACCCCGGGAACCTCTACGAGCAGTACTTC.

The chain links TRBV11-2 to TRBJ2-5; D not resolved. Germline values: CDR1 SGHAT, CDR2 FQNNGV. V dropped 7 bases and J dropped 1 base, with 10 bases sitting between them. The CDR3 runs to 13 residues. The CDR3 DNA is TGTGCCAGCACCCCCGGTTCCCAAGAGACCCAGTACTTC. Translated, it gives CASTPGSQETQYF.

Comment on this clone: One end of the junction varies from germline; a read error may be responsible. The chain joins TRBV3-1 (or the pseudogene TRBV3-2) to TRBJ2-7; 10 bases align to TRBD2. This CDR3 region has 12 residues. The germline V gene has CDR1 LGHDT and CDR2 YNNKEL (reference sequence). The CDR3 region is CASSSSGGPYFF. The CDR3 DNA follows: TGTGCCAGCAGCTCTAGCGGGGGTCCGTATTTTTTC.

The J gene is TRBJ1-1, the V gene TRBV6-5; D is possibly TRBD1 (6 bases). V lost 6 bases to trimming and J lost 0 bases, with 8 bases between them. This CDR3 spans 13 amino acids. Germline V gene sequence: CDR1 MNHEY, CDR2 SVGAGI. The CDR3 protein is CASRTGVNTEAFF. The CDR3 bases are TGTGCCAGCAGGACAGGAGTGAACACTGAAGCTTTCTTT.

This rearrangement joins TRBV5-4 to TRBJ1-1; no reliable D call. The germline CDR1 and CDR2 sequences are SGHNT and YYREEE (reference sequence). The ends were cut back, 0 bases at V and 1 base at J, with 10 bases in the middle. This CDR3 comprises 15 residues. The chain's CDR3 is CASSLASDGNTEAFF. CDR3 sequence (DNA): TGTGCCAGCAGCTTGGCATCCGACGGGAACACTGAAGCTTTCTTT.

The chain recombines TRBV6-1 with TRBJ1-1; D call uncertain. Germline CDR1 is MNHNS and CDR2 is SASEGT. The V end was cut by 1 base, the J end by 5 bases, with 8 bases between. This CDR3 contains 13 residues. This CDR3 is CASSEVWGTEAFF. The CDR3 DNA follows: TGTGCCAGCAGTGAAGTTTGGGGTACTGAAGCTTTCTTT.